The present entry profiles one T cell receptor beta chain with its context. Its antigen is unknown. Researchers ran the PCR with 60 Vbeta and 13 Jbeta primers. Libraries were prepared by immunoSEQ multiplex PCR; TCRdb keeps only in-frame clonotypes and omits some of them. The sample has 140,000 to 150,000 clones; approximately 79% are singletons. This sample was included in a study of cytomegalovirus exposure and HLA in healthy donors. Overall study results and limits: Analysis performed later showed TCR beta chains linked to HLA being more clonally expanded than equally common others. Fewer N-insertions than the roughly 700-donor mean were reportedly shown by an Asian-associated ancestry cluster in a later analysis. Associated with HLA alleles at 0.05 false discovery rate in a later analysis were 16,951 TCR beta sequences. Productive rates of about 87% or about 30% were seen for most TCR beta V segments in an earlier analysis.

From germline, CDR1 is KGHSH and CDR2 LQKENI. V lost 0 bases and J 3 bases, leaving 8 bases between the germline ends. The CDR3 totals 14 residues. The rearrangement uses TRBV18 and TRBJ1-1; the D gene is possibly TRBD1 (5 bases). The TCR originated in a woman in her forties in good health and CMV-seropositive. The specimen sequenced was PBMCs. Here the CDR3 DNA reads TGTGCCAGCTCACCACCGCGGGGGGACACTGAAGCTTTCTTT. Protein: CASSPPRGDTEAFF.